A few counts support the clone carrying this TCR beta chain. The record originates from a study of blood T cells in healthy people across ages. The germline V and J ends were trimmed by 6 bases and 2 bases, with 15 bases remaining between them. The CDR3 loop spans 14 amino acids. Germline CDR1 DFQATT, CDR2 SNEGSKA (reference sequence). Primers used in a second PCR of about 7 to 11 cycles were a sample-barcoded 5' primer and a J-beta primer mix. TCRdb called the 5' RACE reads again in MiXCR, with one record for every CDR3 protein. The repertoire holds about 810,000 distinct CDR3 sequences, with about 36% as singletons.

This sequence joins TRBV20-1 and TRBJ2-3; D could derive from TRBD1 or TRBD2 (5 bases each). Input material: blood. This TCR was sampled from a man aged 18 to 35 in good health. Here the CDR3 DNA reads TGCAGTGCAACCGGGACGGAAAACACAGATACGCAGTATTTT. It is translated as CSATGTENTDTQYF.